Each of the 15 T cell receptor beta chains below was sequenced from the same sample in a study of T-cell reconstitution after alpha-beta-depleted transplantation in children. Unique molecular identifiers were incorporated when the TCRbeta library was constructed. TCRdb called the PCR reads again in MiXCR, with one record for every CDR3 protein. The sample contains some 120,000 distinct CDR3 sequences, under 13% of which appear only once. The specimen comprised PBMCs, sampled before TCRalphabeta/CD19-depleted stem cell transplant. All receptors come from a boy aged 2 to 10 with acute lymphoblastic leukemia, due to receive a stem cell transplant.

This clonotype appeared many times. The chain joins TRBV7-2 to TRBJ2-1, with TRBD2 identical over 11 bases. CDR3 length: 15 amino acids. V dropped 0 bases and J dropped 9; count of bases not matched to a gene: 4. Germline CDR1 is SGHTA and CDR2 is FQGNSA. CDR3 sequence: CASSLALAGGTEQFF. Written as DNA, the CDR3 is TGTGCCAGCAGCTTAGCCCTAGCGGGAGGTACTGAGCAGTTCTTC. The entire variable domain, with the rest obtained from reference TRBV7-2 and TRBJ2-1, is as follows: GAGVSQSPSNKVTEKGKDVELRCDPISGHTALYWYRQSLGQGLEFLIYFQGNSAPDKSGLPSDRFSAERTGGSVSTLTIQRTQQEDSAVYLCASSLALAGGTEQFFGPGTRLTVL.

Ten or more counts support this clonotype. This chain links TRBV7-3 with TRBJ2-6; TRBD2 agrees at 8 bases. This CDR3 has 19 amino acids. Germline CDR1 and CDR2: SGHTA and FQGTGA. Trimming at V came to 2 bases and at J to 0 bases, leaving 9 bases not matched to a gene. The DNA for the CDR3 is TGTGCCAGCAGCTTATGGGGCGGGGGGAGAAGCTCTGGGGCCAACGTCCTGACTTTC. Protein: CASSLWGGGRSSGANVLTF.

This chain connects TRBV27 to TRBJ1-1; 7 bases fit TRBD1. CDR3 size: 14 residues. Germline-derived CDR1 and CDR2 are MNHEY and SMNVEV (reference sequence). J was trimmed by 4 bases and V by 6 bases; bases with no gene match: 8. CDR3: CASRRDAGGTEAFF. As DNA, the CDR3 is TGTGCCAGCAGACGCGACGCAGGGGGCACTGAAGCTTTCTTT.

This chain uses TRBV29-1 with TRBJ2-1, with no clear D. The V end was cut by 5 bases, the J end by 0 bases, with 11 bases between. The CDR3 has 14 residues. CDR1 SQVTM and CDR2 ANQGSEA come from the germline V gene. CDR3 loop: CSVLGESSYNEQFF. In DNA form, the CDR3 reads TGCAGCGTTTTAGGTGAGAGCTCCTACAATGAGCAGTTCTTC.

This clonotype was counted a few times. The chain has TRBV27 and TRBJ1-5, with D perhaps TRBD1 (5 bases). Germline V gives CDR1 MNHEY, CDR2 SMNVEV (reference sequence). The CDR3 spans 14 residues. V lost 1 base and J 5 bases, leaving 9 bases between the germline ends. In DNA, the CDR3 is TGTGCCAGCAGTTTATTTGGGGGGGATCAGCCCCAGCATTTT. It is translated as CASSLFGGDQPQHF.

The V gene is TRBV10-3, the J gene TRBJ2-1, with 12 bases that match TRBD2. The CDR3 spans 15 residues. The germline V gene has CDR1 ENHRY and CDR2 SYGVKD. The ends lost 6 bases at V and 7 bases at J; junction bases unmatched: 7. The CDR3 here is CAISETSGSGNEQFF. DNA of the CDR3: TGTGCCATCAGCGAGACTAGCGGGAGTGGGAATGAGCAGTTCTTC.

The table lists this clonotype with many counts. The genes are TRBV5-1 and TRBJ2-1; a weak D match, TRBD2 (5 bases). Germline loops: CDR1 SGHRS, CDR2 YFSETQ. V was shortened by 4 bases and J by 5 bases, with 13 bases between the two germline ends. This CDR3 is built from 14 residues. CDR3 sequence (DNA): TGCGCCAGCAGCAGCGGCGGGTTGAACAATGAGCAGTTCTTC. Protein: CASSSGGLNNEQFF. Full variable domain (rest looked up from reference TRBV5-1 and TRBJ2-1): KAGVTQTPRYLIKTRGQQVTLSCSPISGHRSVSWYQQTPGQGLQFLFEYFSETQRNKGNFPGRFSGRQFSNSRSEMNVSTLELGDSALYLCASSSGGLNNEQFFGPGTRLTVL.

On this clonotype itself: A much larger clone sits a single nucleotide away, making a read error possible. Lacking the conserved final phenylalanine or tryptophan, this CDR3 likely reflects a read error. V is TRBV20-1 and J is TRBJ1-4; D is undetermined. Germline CDR1 is DFQATT and CDR2 is SNEGSKA (reference sequence). The CDR3 totals 14 residues. Trimming left V 1 base short and J 3 bases short, with 9 bases between. The CDR3 here is CSARVAVSNEKLFC. The CDR3 DNA reads as TGCAGTGCTAGAGTAGCAGTCTCTAATGAAAAACTGTTTTGT.

This clonotype was counted a few times. V is TRBV20-1 and J is TRBJ2-7; TRBD2 matches 14 bases. V dropped 4 bases and J dropped 3; count of bases not matched to a gene: 11. Germline CDR1 and CDR2: DFQATT and SNEGSKA (reference sequence). The CDR3 consists of 17 residues. The CDR3 is CSANPGTSGRGFYEQYF. As DNA, the CDR3 is TGCAGTGCTAACCCCGGGACTAGCGGGAGAGGGTTCTACGAGCAGTACTTC.

This clonotype has a handful of counts. The chain carries TRBV3-1 and TRBJ2-3; D is ambiguous. Trimming took off 2 bases at V and 5 bases at J, with 14 bases between the two ends. The germline gives CDR1 LGHDT, CDR2 YNNKEL (reference sequence). The CDR3 loop spans 15 amino acids. CDR3 region: CASSQFSGMGDTQYF. As DNA, the CDR3 is TGTGCCAGCAGCCAATTCTCAGGAATGGGAGATACGCAGTATTTT.

V and J are TRBV10-3 and TRBJ1-1; the match to TRBD1 covers 8 bases. The germline V gene encodes CDR1 ENHRY and CDR2 SYGVKD. The CDR3 sequence is 18 residues long. V gave up 6 bases and J gave up 3 bases; unmatched junction bases: 18. CDR3: CAIRAHYRVGGQDTEAFF. The DNA of the CDR3 is TGTGCCATCAGGGCCCATTACAGGGTGGGGGGACAGGACACTGAAGCTTTCTTT.

Ten or more counts support this clonotype. The chain recombines TRBV18 with TRBJ2-1; D is unclear. Germline V gene lookup returns CDR1 KGHSH and CDR2 LQKENI. The CDR3 sequence is 12 residues long. Trimming stripped 8 bases from V and 5 bases from J, with 10 bases between. The CDR3 DNA follows: TGTGCCAGCGCGGTGTCGAACAATGAGCAGTTCTTC. Protein product: CASAVSNNEQFF.

This clonotype was observed a handful of times. This rearrangement joins TRBV20-1 to TRBJ1-2, with 10 bases lining up with TRBD1. Trimming removed 6 bases from V and 11 bases from J; junction bases left unmatched: 18. CDR1 and CDR2 from the germline V gene are DFQATT and SNEGSKA (reference sequence). The CDR3 loop spans 15 amino acids. CDR3 sequence (DNA): TGCAGTGCCACCCCGGGACAGGGGTTTCGTCGTGTTTACACCTTC. Translating gives CSATPGQGFRRVYTF.

The genes are TRBV5-1 and TRBJ2-1; TRBD1 matches 9 bases. This CDR3 contains 17 residues. V lost 2 bases, J lost 2 bases, and 8 bases stayed unmatched. Germline-derived CDR1 and CDR2 are SGHRS and YFSETQ. CDR3 sequence: CASSFLVTGGPYNEQFF. The CDR3 region has the DNA TGCGCCAGCAGCTTCCTGGTAACAGGGGGCCCCTACAATGAGCAGTTCTTC.

This chain uses TRBV30 with TRBJ2-3; D unresolved. Germline loops: CDR1 GTSNPN, CDR2 SVGIG (reference sequence). Trimming took 2 bases from V and 4 from J, leaving 10 bases between them. CDR3 length equals 13 residues. DNA for the CDR3: TGTGCCTGGAGTCCCTCCGCTGCAGATACGCAGTATTTT. It is translated as CAWSPSAADTQYF.